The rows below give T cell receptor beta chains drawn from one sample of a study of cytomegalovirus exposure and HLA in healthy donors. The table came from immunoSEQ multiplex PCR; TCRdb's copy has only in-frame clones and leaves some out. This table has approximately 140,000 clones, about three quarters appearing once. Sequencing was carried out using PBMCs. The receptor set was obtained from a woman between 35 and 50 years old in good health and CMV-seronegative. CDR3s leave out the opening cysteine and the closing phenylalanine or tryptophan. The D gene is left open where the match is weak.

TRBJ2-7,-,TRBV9,ASSAYDGATYEQY
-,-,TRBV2,ASSGPGLGYEQY
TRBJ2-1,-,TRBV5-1,ASSPNTGIYNEQF
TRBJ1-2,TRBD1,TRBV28,ASGDSGTGDYRNT
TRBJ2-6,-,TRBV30,AWGGLSGANGLT
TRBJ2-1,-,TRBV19,ASTLDRSSYNEQF
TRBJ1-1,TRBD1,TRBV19,ASSTLQGTTEAF
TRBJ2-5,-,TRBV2,ASSPGTKETQY
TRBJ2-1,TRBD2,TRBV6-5,ASNPRGGAREQF
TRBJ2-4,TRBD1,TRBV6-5,ASRDRVNSQY
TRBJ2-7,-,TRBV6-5,ASSPGHPRDEQY
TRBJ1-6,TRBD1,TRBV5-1,ASRPDRADSPLH
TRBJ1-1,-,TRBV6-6,ASSPSRGTEAF
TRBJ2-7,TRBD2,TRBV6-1,ASRPGTSFYEQY
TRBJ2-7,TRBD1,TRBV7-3,ASSLTGASYEQY
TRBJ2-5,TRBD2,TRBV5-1,ASTLAGTYQETQY
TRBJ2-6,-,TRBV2,ASSDTIASGANGLT
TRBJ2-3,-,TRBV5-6,ASSWGQNTDTQY
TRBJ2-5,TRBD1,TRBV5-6,ASSRTGKDQY
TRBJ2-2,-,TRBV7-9,ASSALERNTGELF
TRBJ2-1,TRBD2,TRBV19,ASRSSGRAGGDEQF
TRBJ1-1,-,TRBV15,ATSRAGNRNTEAF
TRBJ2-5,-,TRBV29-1,SATQQGNQETQY
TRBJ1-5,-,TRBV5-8,ASSLQGSNQPQH